The sequence of this T cell receptor beta chain was determined in a study of control samples from healthy donors and cancer patients. In this sample, this clone turned up once. Germline values: CDR1 LGHNT, CDR2 FRNRAP. Losses at the gene ends were 4 bases for V and 0 bases for J; bases not matched to a gene: 7. The CDR3 has 17 amino acids. Method: immunoSEQ multiplex PCR; TCRdb's copy keeps in-frame clones and lacks some. The sample lists roughly 190,000 clones, roughly nine tenths occurring once. The sequence derives from a woman younger than 45 in good health. Sequencing was done on a sample of blood. The chain has TRBV12-5 and TRBJ2-2; 8 bases are shared with TRBD2. The CDR3 region is CASGSRSGGTNTGELFF. The CDR3 DNA reads as TGTGCTAGTGGTTCACGAAGCGGGGGAACGAACACCGGGGAGCTGTTTTTT.